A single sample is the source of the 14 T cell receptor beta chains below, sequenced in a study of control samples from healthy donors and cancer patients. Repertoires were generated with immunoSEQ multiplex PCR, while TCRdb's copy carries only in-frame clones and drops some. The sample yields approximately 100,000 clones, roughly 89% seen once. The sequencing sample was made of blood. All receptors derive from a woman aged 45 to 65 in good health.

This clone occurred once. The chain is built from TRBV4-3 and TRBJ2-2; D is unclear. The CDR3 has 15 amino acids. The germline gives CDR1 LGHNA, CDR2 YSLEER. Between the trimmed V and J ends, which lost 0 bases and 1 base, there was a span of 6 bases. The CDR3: CASSQDRRNTGELFF. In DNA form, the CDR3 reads TGCGCCAGCAGCCAAGATCGTCGGAACACCGGGGAGCTGTTTTTT.

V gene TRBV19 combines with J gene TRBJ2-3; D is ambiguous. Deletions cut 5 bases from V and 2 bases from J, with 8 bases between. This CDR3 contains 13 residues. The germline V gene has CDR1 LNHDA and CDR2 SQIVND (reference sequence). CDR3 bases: TGTGCCAGTAGTCCCGGAGCCACAGATACGCAGTATTTT. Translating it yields CASSPGATDTQYF.

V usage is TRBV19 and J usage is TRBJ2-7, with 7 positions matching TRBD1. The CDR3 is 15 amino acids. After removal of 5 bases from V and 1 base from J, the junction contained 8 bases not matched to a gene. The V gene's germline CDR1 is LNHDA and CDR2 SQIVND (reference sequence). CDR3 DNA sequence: TGTGCCAGTAGTGACTCCGGGACAGCATCCTACGAGCAGTACTTC. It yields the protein CASSDSGTASYEQYF.

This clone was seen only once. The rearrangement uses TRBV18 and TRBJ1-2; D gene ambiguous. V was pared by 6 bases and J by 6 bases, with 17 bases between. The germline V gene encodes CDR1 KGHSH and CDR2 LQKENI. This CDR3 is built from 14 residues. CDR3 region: CASSRGEGGDGYTF. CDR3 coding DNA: TGTGCCAGCTCCCGTGGCGAGGGAGGAGATGGCTACACCTTC.

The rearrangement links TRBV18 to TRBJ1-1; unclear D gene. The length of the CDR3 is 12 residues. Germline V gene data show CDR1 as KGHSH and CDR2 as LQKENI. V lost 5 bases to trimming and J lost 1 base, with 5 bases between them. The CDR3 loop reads CASSGENTEAFF. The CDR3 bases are TGTGCCAGCTCAGGCGAGAACACTGAAGCTTTCTTT.

The CDR3 protein is CSASEASGRIQETQYF. CDR3 in DNA: TGCAGTGCTAGTGAGGCTAGCGGGAGGATCCAGGAGACCCAGTACTTC. The chain uses TRBV20-1 and TRBJ2-5; 11 bases align to TRBD2. Germline V CDR1 and CDR2: DFQATT, SNEGSKA (reference sequence). V shed 3 bases and J 5 bases; nucleotides not matched to a gene: 11. The CDR3 is made up of 16 amino acids.

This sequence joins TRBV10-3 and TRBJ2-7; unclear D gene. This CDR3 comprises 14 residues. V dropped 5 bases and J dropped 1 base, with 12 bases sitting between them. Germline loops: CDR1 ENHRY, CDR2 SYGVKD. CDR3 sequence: CAISPGMGSYEQYV. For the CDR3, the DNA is TGTGCCATCAGTCCGGGCATGGGATCCTACGAGCAGTACGTC.

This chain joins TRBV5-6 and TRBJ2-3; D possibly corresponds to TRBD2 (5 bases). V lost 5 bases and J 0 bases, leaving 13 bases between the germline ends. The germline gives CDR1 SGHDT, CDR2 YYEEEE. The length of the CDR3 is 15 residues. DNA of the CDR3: TGTGCCAGCAGTTGGACTGCAACTAGCACAGATACGCAGTATTTT. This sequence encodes CASSWTATSTDTQYF.

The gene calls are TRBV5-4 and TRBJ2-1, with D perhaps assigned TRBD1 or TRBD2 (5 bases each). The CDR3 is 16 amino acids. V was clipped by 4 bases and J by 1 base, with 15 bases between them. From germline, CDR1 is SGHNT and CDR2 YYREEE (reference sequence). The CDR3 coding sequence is TGTGCCAGCAGCCCGCGCGAGGGGCCATCCTACAATGAGCAGTTCTTC. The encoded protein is CASSPREGPSYNEQFF.

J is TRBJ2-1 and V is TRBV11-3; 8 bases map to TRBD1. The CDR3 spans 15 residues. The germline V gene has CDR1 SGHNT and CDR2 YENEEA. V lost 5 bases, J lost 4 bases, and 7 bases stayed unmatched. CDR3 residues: CASSRRQGSYNEQFF. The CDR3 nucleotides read TGTGCCAGCAGCCGTCGACAGGGGAGTTACAATGAGCAGTTCTTC.

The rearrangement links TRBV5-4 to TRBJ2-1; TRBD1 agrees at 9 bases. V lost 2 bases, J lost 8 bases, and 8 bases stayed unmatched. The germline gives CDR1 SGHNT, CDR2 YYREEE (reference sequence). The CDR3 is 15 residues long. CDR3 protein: CASSFTGGAKYEQFF. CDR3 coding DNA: TGTGCCAGCAGCTTCACAGGGGGCGCGAAATATGAGCAGTTCTTC.

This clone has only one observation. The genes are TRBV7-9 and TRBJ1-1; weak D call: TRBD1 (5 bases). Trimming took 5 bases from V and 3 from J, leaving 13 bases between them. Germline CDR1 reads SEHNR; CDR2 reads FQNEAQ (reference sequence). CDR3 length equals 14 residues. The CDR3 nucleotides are TGTGCCAGCAGCGCATCAGACAGCCACACTGAAGCTTTCTTT. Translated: CASSASDSHTEAFF.

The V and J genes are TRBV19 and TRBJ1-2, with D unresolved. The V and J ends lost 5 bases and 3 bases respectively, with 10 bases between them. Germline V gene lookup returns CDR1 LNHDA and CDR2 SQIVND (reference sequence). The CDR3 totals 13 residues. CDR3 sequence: CASSARSYYGYTF. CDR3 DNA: TGTGCCAGTAGTGCCCGGTCTTACTATGGCTACACCTTC.

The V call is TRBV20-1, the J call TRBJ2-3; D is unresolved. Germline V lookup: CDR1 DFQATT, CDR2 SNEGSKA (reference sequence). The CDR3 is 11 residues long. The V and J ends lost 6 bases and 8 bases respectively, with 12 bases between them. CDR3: CSAVKQVTQYF. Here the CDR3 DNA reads TGCAGTGCGGTTAAGCAGGTTACGCAGTATTTT.